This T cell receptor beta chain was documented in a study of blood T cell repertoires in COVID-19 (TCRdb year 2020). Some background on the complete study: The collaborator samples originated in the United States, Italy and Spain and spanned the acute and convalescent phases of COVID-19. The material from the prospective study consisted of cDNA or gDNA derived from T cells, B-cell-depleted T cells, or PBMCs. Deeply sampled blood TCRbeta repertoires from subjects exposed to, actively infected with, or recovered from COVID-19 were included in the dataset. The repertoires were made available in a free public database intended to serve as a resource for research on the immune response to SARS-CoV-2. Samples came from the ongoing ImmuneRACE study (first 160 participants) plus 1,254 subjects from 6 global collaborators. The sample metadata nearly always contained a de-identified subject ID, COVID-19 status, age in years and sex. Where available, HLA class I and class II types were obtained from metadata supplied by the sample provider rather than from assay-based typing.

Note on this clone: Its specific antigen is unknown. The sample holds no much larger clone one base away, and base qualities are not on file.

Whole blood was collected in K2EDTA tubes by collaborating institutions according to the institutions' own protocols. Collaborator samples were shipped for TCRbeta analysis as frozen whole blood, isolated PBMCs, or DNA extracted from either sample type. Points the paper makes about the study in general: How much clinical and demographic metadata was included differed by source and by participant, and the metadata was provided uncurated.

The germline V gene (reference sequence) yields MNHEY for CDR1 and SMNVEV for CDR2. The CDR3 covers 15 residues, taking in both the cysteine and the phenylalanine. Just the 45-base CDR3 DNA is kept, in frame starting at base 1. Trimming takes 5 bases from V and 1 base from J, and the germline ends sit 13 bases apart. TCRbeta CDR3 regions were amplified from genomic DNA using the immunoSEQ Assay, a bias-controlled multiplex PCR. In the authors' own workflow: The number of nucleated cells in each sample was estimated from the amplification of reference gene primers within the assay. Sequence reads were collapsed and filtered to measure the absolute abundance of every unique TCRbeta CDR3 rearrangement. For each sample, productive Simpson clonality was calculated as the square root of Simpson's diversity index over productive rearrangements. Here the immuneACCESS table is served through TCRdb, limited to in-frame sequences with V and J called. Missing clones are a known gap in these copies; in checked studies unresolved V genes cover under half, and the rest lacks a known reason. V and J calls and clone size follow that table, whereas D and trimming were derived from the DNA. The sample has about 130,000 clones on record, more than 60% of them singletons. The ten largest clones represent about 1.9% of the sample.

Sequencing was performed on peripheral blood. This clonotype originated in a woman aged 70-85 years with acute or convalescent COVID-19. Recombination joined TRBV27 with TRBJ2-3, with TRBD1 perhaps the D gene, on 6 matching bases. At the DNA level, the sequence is TGTGCCAGCAGTCCACGGGACACAGGCACAGATACGCAGTATTTT. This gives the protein CASSPRDTGTDTQYF.